Listed here are 28 T cell receptor beta chains from one sample, sequenced in a study of human T cells and chemical hapten exposure (dated by TCRdb to about 2021). The time point label here, explained by the study, means: patch test 1, 2 weeks after DPC sensitization. In the paper's terms, the treatment or condition label means: therapeutic diphenylcyclopropenone sensitization with weekly scalp DPC. The protocol used for the library was RACE. Sequencing instrument: NextSeq 500. TCRdb reanalyzed the raw reads on its own, using fastp at Q25 for trimming and MiXCR for clone calling, and kept in-frame beta chains. Records with the same CDR3 protein are collapsed into one entry carrying the most frequent genes and DNA. The sample table shows roughly 180,000 distinct CDR3 sequences, and 14% are seen once. The top ten clonotypes cover around 1.7% of the sample. Source: whole blood, taken in connection with sensitization to the hapten diphenylcyclopropenone (DPC). These TCRs come from a woman aged 30 to 39 with alopecia areata. Some clones in this sample may be carry-over from other donors' samples.

This clonotype was observed a few times. The chain links TRBV5-1 to TRBJ1-2; TRBD1 agrees at 8 bases. After removal of 0 bases from V and 3 bases from J, the junction contained 4 bases not matched to a gene. The length of the CDR3 is 15 residues. Germline values: CDR1 SGHRS, CDR2 YFSETQ. CDR3 amino acids: CASSLGQGIDYGYTF. The CDR3 region has the DNA TGCGCCAGCAGCTTGGGACAGGGGATAGACTATGGCTACACCTTC. The whole variable domain, filled in from reference TRBV5-1 and TRBJ1-2, reads KAGVTQTPRYLIKTRGQQVTLSCSPISGHRSVSWYQQTPGQGLQFLFEYFSETQRNKGNFPGRFSGRQFSNSRSEMNVSTLELGDSALYLCASSLGQGIDYGYTFGSGTRLTVV.

This clonotype was counted only a few times. This chain uses TRBV4-1 with TRBJ1-3; D is uncertain. CDR3 size: 16 residues. V shed 1 base and J shed 0 bases, with 10 bases lying between them. Germline V gene lookup returns CDR1 MGHRA and CDR2 YSYEKL. The DNA for the CDR3 is TGCGCCAGCAGCCAAGTTGTGTCCTTCTCTGGAAACACCATATATTTT. Translating it yields CASSQVVSFSGNTIYF.

CDR3 loop: CASSTIPRTRNGYTF. The CDR3 region has the DNA TGTGCCAGCAGCACAATACCCCGGACGCGTAATGGCTACACCTTC. V gene TRBV9 combines with J gene TRBJ1-2; D is uncertain. The V gene's germline CDR1 is SGDLS and CDR2 YYNGEE. V was clipped by 4 bases and J by 6 bases, with 19 bases between them. The CDR3 runs to 15 residues.

The chain couples TRBV4-3 to TRBJ2-5; no clear D gene. There are 14 residues in the CDR3. The V gene lost 0 bases and the J gene lost 5 bases, with 10 bases spanning the gap. The germline CDR1 and CDR2 sequences are LGHNA and YSLEER. CDR3 DNA: TGCGCCAGCAGCCAAGATGTTTTCCGGGAGACCCAGTACTTC. Protein sequence: CASSQDVFRETQYF.

The chain employs TRBV10-1 and TRBJ1-1; D remains unclear. V lost 4 bases, J lost 4 bases, and 10 bases lay in between. CDR1 and CDR2 (germline): WNHNN, SYGVQD (reference sequence). The CDR3 length is 13 residues. DNA of the CDR3: TGCGCCAGCAGTGTTGGGAGAGGCACTGAAGCTTTCTTT. Translated, it gives CASSVGRGTEAFF.

V and J are TRBV20-1 and TRBJ2-1, with D maybe TRBD2 (6 bases). With 4 bases removed from V and 16 bases from J, the gap between germline ends came to 23 bases. CDR1 is DFQATT and CDR2 is SNEGSKA in the germline V gene (reference sequence). The CDR3 is 13 residues long. CDR3 sequence: CSATSPLRDRYFF. DNA for the CDR3: TGCAGTGCTACTAGCCCCTTGCGGGACCGATATTTCTTC.

V usage is TRBV18 and J usage is TRBJ2-2, with D tentatively TRBD1 (6 bases). Trimming took off 3 bases at V and 6 bases at J, with 14 bases between the two ends. From germline, CDR1 is KGHSH and CDR2 LQKENI. CDR3 length: 15 residues. CDR3 region: CASSPSRTGSGELFF. In DNA, the CDR3 is TGTGCCAGCTCACCTTCTCGTACAGGGTCCGGGGAGCTGTTTTTT.

The chain is built from TRBV12-3 or TRBV12-4 and TRBJ2-3; TRBD1 matches 7 bases. After removal of 3 bases from V and 6 bases from J, the junction contained 6 bases not matched to a gene. The CDR3 is 14 residues long. The DNA for the CDR3 is TGTGCCAGCAGTTTGAAAGGGGGCGCCGATACGCAGTATTTT. The encoded protein is CASSLKGGADTQYF.

At least ten counts were recorded for this clonotype. This rearrangement joins TRBV3-1 to TRBJ2-7; unclear D gene. The length of the CDR3 is 12 residues. Germline V gene sequence: CDR1 LGHDT, CDR2 YNNKEL (reference sequence). Trimming took off 1 base at V and 4 bases at J, with 5 bases between the two ends. CDR3 sequence reads: CASSQVEYEQYF. CDR3 nucleotide sequence: TGTGCCAGCAGCCAAGTTGAGTACGAGCAGTACTTC.

The chain links TRBV20-1 to TRBJ2-7; D gene ambiguous. Looked up from germline, CDR1 is DFQATT and CDR2 is SNEGSKA (reference sequence). V lost 3 bases and J lost 5, with 11 bases in between. The CDR3 totals 12 residues. The CDR3 reads CSARDPRDEQYF. DNA for the CDR3: TGCAGTGCTAGGGACCCAAGGGACGAGCAGTACTTC.

DNA for the CDR3: TGTGCCAGCAGTTACCTCCTTCCTAGTTCCGGCGGGGAGCTGTTTTTT. Translated: CASSYLLPSSGGELFF. V and J are TRBV6-2 or TRBV6-3 and TRBJ2-2; D is ambiguous. The germline CDR1 and CDR2 sequences are MNHEY and SVGEGT. The CDR3 totals 16 residues. V was cut by 2 bases and J by 7 bases, with 17 bases left in between.

This clonotype turned up a few times. This chain connects TRBV12-3 or TRBV12-4 to TRBJ2-1; D not certain. The CDR3 covers 13 residues. The germline V and J ends were trimmed by 3 bases and 9 bases, with 12 bases remaining between them. The chain's CDR3 is CASSFFEESEQFF. In nucleotides, the CDR3 is TGTGCCAGCAGTTTTTTTGAGGAATCTGAGCAGTTCTTC.

V usage is TRBV7-2 and J usage is TRBJ1-1; the D is unclear. CDR3 length: 18 residues. CDR1 is SGHTA and CDR2 is FQGNSA in the germline V gene. V was pared by 4 bases and J by 3 bases, with 24 bases between. The DNA for the CDR3 is TGTGCCAGCAGCTCGTATATAATACAAGGTCAGGCCTACACTGAAGCTTTCTTT. Translating gives CASSSYIIQGQAYTEAFF.

This clonotype was detected ten times or more. The chain is built from TRBV7-2 and TRBJ1-1; D perhaps matches TRBD1 (6 bases). The CDR3 is 15 amino acids. The V gene's germline CDR1 is SGHTA and CDR2 FQGNSA. V was cut by 5 bases and J by 3 bases, with 16 bases left in between. In DNA form, the CDR3 reads TGTGCCAGCAGCCAGCGAGGGGGGAGGCACACTGAAGCTTTCTTT. The encoded protein is CASSQRGGRHTEAFF.

This clonotype was counted a few times. This chain joins TRBV30 and TRBJ1-1, with TRBD1 as a possible D gene (5 bases). Per the germline V gene, CDR1 is GTSNPN and CDR2 is SVGIG (reference sequence). The CDR3 extends over 13 amino acids. Trimming shortened V by 1 base and J by 5 bases, and 11 bases separated the two germline ends. This CDR3 is CAWSEAGRTEAFF. The CDR3 DNA sequence: TGTGCCTGGAGTGAGGCGGGGCGGACTGAAGCTTTCTTT. The variable domain in full, completed from reference TRBV30 and TRBJ1-1, reads SQTIHQWPATLVQPVGSPLSLECTVEGTSNPNLYWYRQAAGRGLQLLFYSVGIGQISSEVPQNLSASRPQDRQFILSSKKLLLSDSGFYLCAWSEAGRTEAFFGQGTRLTVV.

This chain uses TRBV12-3 or TRBV12-4 with TRBJ1-2, with 8 nucleotides matching TRBD1. CDR3 length: 13 residues. J was trimmed by 8 bases and V by 7 bases; bases with no gene match: 9. As DNA, the CDR3 is TGTGCCAGCAACCCCGGGACAGGCAGCGGCTACACCTTC. Its translation: CASNPGTGSGYTF.

This clonotype was detected many times. This chain connects TRBV4-3 to TRBJ2-2, with 15 bases lining up with TRBD2. V was clipped by 5 bases and J by 3 bases; unmatched bases: 7. This CDR3 spans 18 amino acids. The V gene's germline CDR1 is LGHNA and CDR2 YSLEER. This CDR3 is CASSYGLAGGSYTGELFF. The CDR3 DNA is TGCGCCAGCAGCTACGGACTAGCGGGAGGGTCGTACACCGGGGAGCTGTTTTTT.

This chain joins TRBV28 and TRBJ2-1, with D perhaps given as TRBD1 or TRBD2 (5 bases each). CDR1 MDHEN and CDR2 SYDVKM come from the germline V gene. The CDR3 covers 16 residues. V was shortened by 6 bases and J by 4 bases, with 19 bases between the two germline ends. CDR3 residues: CASSYPEEQGYNEQFF. The DNA for the CDR3 is TGTGCCAGCAGCTATCCGGAGGAGCAGGGTTACAATGAGCAGTTCTTC.

The V and J genes are TRBV12-3 or TRBV12-4 and TRBJ1-5; maybe TRBD1 (5 bases). The CDR3 is made up of 15 amino acids. V was pared by 5 bases and J by 2 bases, with 13 bases between. Here the CDR3 DNA reads TGTGCCAGCAGTGCCGGGGCGATGGGCAATCAGCCCCAGCATTTT. Protein: CASSAGAMGNQPQHF.

Only a few counts were recorded for this clonotype. This rearrangement joins TRBV10-3 to TRBJ1-1; D gene unclear. Trimming cost V 10 bases and J 0 bases, with 9 bases left between them. The CDR3 covers 12 residues. Germline V lookup: CDR1 ENHRY, CDR2 SYGVKD. This CDR3 reads CATAQLNTEAFF. The CDR3 nucleotides are TGTGCCACCGCGCAGTTGAACACTGAAGCTTTCTTT.

This clonotype has just a few counts. The chain carries TRBV28 and TRBJ2-6; D is possibly TRBD1 (5 bases). Looked up from germline, CDR1 is MDHEN and CDR2 is SYDVKM. CDR3 length equals 15 residues. V shed 7 bases and J shed 0 bases, with 10 bases lying between them. CDR3 region: CASIGAFSGANVLTF. The CDR3 DNA sequence: TGTGCCAGCATAGGGGCCTTCTCTGGGGCCAACGTCCTGACTTTC.

This clonotype was observed a handful of times. Mismatch with germline at one junction end may stem from a read error. This chain uses TRBV29-1 with TRBJ2-1, with 12 positions matching TRBD1. Looked up from germline, CDR1 is SQVTM and CDR2 is ANQGSEA. The CDR3 totals 13 residues. The CDR3 protein is CSVDPGGTGGCYF. CDR3 coding DNA: TGCAGCGTTGACCCCGGGGGGACAGGGGGCTGTTATTTC.

This clonotype was observed a handful of times. The genes are TRBV6-6 and TRBJ2-5; 7 bases align to TRBD1. J gave up 3 bases and V 2 bases, and 3 bases lay outside the gene matches. Per the germline V gene, CDR1 is MNHNY and CDR2 is SVGAGI (reference sequence). The CDR3 is 14 amino acids. In DNA form, the CDR3 reads TGTGCCAGCAGTTACCCAACAGGGGAAGAGACCCAGTACTTC. Translated, it gives CASSYPTGEETQYF.

This clonotype appeared a few times. The chain is built from TRBV14 and TRBJ2-7, with D possibly matching TRBD1 (6 bases). Deletions cut 4 bases from V and 1 base from J, with 8 bases between. This CDR3 has 13 residues. The germline V gene encodes CDR1 SGHDN and CDR2 FVKESK. The CDR3 loop reads CASSRGRSYEQYF. The CDR3 coding sequence is TGTGCCAGCAGCCGGGGGCGGTCCTACGAGCAGTACTTC.

At least ten counts were recorded for this clonotype. The V call is TRBV6-2 or TRBV6-3, the J call TRBJ2-1; TRBD1 or TRBD2 may be the D gene (6 bases each). This CDR3 contains 16 residues. The ends were cut back, 7 bases at V and 5 bases at J, with 21 bases in the middle. The germline V gene encodes CDR1 MNHEY and CDR2 SVGEGT. The CDR3 is CASTSNGRGPHNEQFF. DNA for the CDR3: TGTGCCAGCACCAGCAACGGCCGGGGGCCGCACAATGAGCAGTTCTTC.

The table lists this clonotype with a few counts. The V gene is TRBV7-2, the J gene TRBJ2-3; 10 nucleotides line up with TRBD2. V lost 5 bases and J lost 3; bases outside the gene matches: 2. The CDR3 is 14 residues long. Looked up from germline, CDR1 is SGHTA and CDR2 is FQGNSA. CDR3 sequence reads: CASSPGLATDTQYF. CDR3 nucleotides: TGTGCCAGCAGCCCGGGACTAGCGACAGATACGCAGTATTTT.

The CDR3 loop reads CASSRAGGYGYTF. The CDR3 DNA is TGTGCCAGCAGTCGCGCAGGGGGCTATGGCTACACCTTC. The rearrangement joins TRBV28 to TRBJ1-2, with 7 nucleotides matching TRBD1. The CDR3 length is 13 residues. The V gene's germline CDR1 is MDHEN and CDR2 SYDVKM. Germline trimming cut 5 bases from V and 4 bases from J; bases unmatched to any gene: 4.

This chain connects TRBV12-3 or TRBV12-4 to TRBJ2-3, with 14 nucleotides matching TRBD2. Trimming at V came to 6 bases and at J to 3 bases, leaving 2 bases not matched to a gene. The CDR3 is made up of 15 amino acids. CDR3 loop: CASRWTSGRTDTQYF. The CDR3 nucleotides read TGTGCCAGCAGATGGACTAGCGGGAGGACAGATACGCAGTATTTT.